This T cell receptor beta chain is from a study of blood T cell repertoires in COVID-19. Study-wide context: Sites across the United States, Italy and Spain contributed samples from acute and convalescent COVID-19.

This clone was found many times. TCRdb's table, derived via immunoSEQ multiplex PCR, lists solely in-frame clones and lacks some. The sample includes approximately 120,000 clones, roughly 85% of them seen just once. Trimming took 2 bases from V and 2 from J; bases not matched to a gene: 7. This CDR3 contains 15 residues. Germline CDR1 and CDR2: SGHKS and YYEKEE (reference sequence). This chain joins TRBV5-5 and TRBJ2-7, with 7 bases that match TRBD1. The source is a human donor in a cohort sampled during active COVID-19. The sequenced sample consisted of peripheral blood. The CDR3 protein is CASSFSWQGAYEQYF. CDR3 DNA: TGTGCCAGCAGCTTCTCTTGGCAGGGGGCCTACGAGCAGTACTTC.